One sample yielded the 9 T cell receptor beta chains listed below, sequenced in a study of shared clonotypes between healthy human individuals. Produced via immunoSEQ multiplex PCR; TCRdb's table is partial and in-frame only. The sample contains 1,500,000 or so clones, more than 95% of which appear only once. The sample comprised naive CD4+ T cells sorted from blood. Subset described: CD45RA+ positively selected. Receptor source: a man aged 25 to 40 in good health.

Concerning this clone: Different DNA sequences within this sample yield the same CDR3. This rearrangement joins TRBV5-1 to TRBJ1-1, with D hard to call. Germline V lookup: CDR1 SGHRS, CDR2 YFSETQ. V was pared by 0 bases and J by 5 bases, with 8 bases between. This CDR3 comprises 13 residues. This chain's CDR3 is CASSLVVGTEAFF. DNA of the CDR3: TGCGCCAGCAGCTTGGTAGTAGGGACTGAAGCTTTCTTT.

This sequence joins TRBV7-3 and TRBJ2-1, with 10 bases aligning to TRBD2. Per the germline V gene, CDR1 is SGHTA and CDR2 is FQGTGA. This CDR3 is 16 amino acids long. The V and J ends lost 6 bases and 6 bases, in that order; junction bases with no gene match: 11. CDR3 DNA: TGTGCCAGCAGTCCACTGGGGGGGACTAGCGTCAATGAGCAGTTCTTC. Translation: CASSPLGGTSVNEQFF.

J is TRBJ2-7 and V is TRBV7-8; D ambiguous. CDR3 length: 19 amino acids. Trimming took 2 bases from V and 0 from J, leaving 23 bases between them. The germline V gene has CDR1 SGHVS and CDR2 FQNEAQ. The CDR3 sequence: CASSLLSTLTLTTSYEQYF. The CDR3 bases are TGTGCCAGCAGCTTATTGTCTACCCTAACCCTAACGACCTCCTACGAGCAGTACTTC.

This clone was recorded only once. The genes are TRBV16 and TRBJ2-5, with D perhaps matching TRBD1 or TRBD2 (6 bases each). The CDR3 extends over 16 amino acids. Trimming cost V 1 base and J 1 base, with 13 bases left between them. Germline V gene lookup returns CDR1 KGHSY and CDR2 FQNENV. CDR3 residues: CASSQLSGGGQETQYF. The CDR3 DNA follows: TGTGCCAGCAGCCAATTGAGCGGAGGGGGCCAAGAGACCCAGTACTTC.

The chain employs TRBV9 and TRBJ1-4; 7 nucleotides match TRBD1. V was clipped by 4 bases and J by 6 bases; unmatched bases: 9. This CDR3 is 15 amino acids long. The germline V gene encodes CDR1 SGDLS and CDR2 YYNGEE. The CDR3 sequence is CASSHHGTVDEKLFF. CDR3 sequence (DNA): TGTGCCAGCAGCCATCACGGGACAGTGGATGAAAAACTGTTTTTT.

The chain recombines TRBV5-4 with TRBJ2-1, with D perhaps TRBD1 or TRBD2 (6 bases each). V shed 7 bases and J shed 8 bases, with 22 bases lying between them. The CDR3 covers 15 residues. Germline values: CDR1 SGHNT, CDR2 YYREEE (reference sequence). CDR3 bases: TGTGCCAGCCGCAAGGGGGGTAGTATGAGCGATGAGCAGTTCTTC. Its translation is CASRKGGSMSDEQFF.

V usage is TRBV21-1 and J usage is TRBJ1-2; the D call of TRBD1 is as the table states it, not checked on the DNA. TRBV21-1 is given as a pseudogene. The CDR3 has 14 amino acids. CDR3 nucleotides: TGTGCCAGCAGACCCCCACAGGGGGCCTATGGCTACACCTTC. It is translated as CASRPPQGAYGYTF.

This rearrangement joins TRBV11-3 to TRBJ1-1, with D unresolved. Germline V gene data show CDR1 as SGHNT and CDR2 as YENEEA. Between the trimmed V and J ends, which lost 0 bases and 3 bases, there was a span of 14 bases. This CDR3 is built from 16 residues. The CDR3 coding sequence is TGTGCCAGCAGCTTAGATCATTCGGGAGGCGACACTGAAGCTTTCTTT. Translated, it gives CASSLDHSGGDTEAFF.

This clone was seen only once. The chain couples TRBV28 to TRBJ1-5; D is uncertain. The CDR3 spans 15 residues. Germline V CDR1 and CDR2: MDHEN, SYDVKM. The V end lost 1 base, the J end lost 1 base, and 8 bases lay between the germline ends. In nucleotides, the CDR3 is TGTGCCAGCAGTTTATTCCCGCAGAGCAATCAGCCCCAGCATTTT. Translating gives CASSLFPQSNQPQHF.